These T cell receptor beta chains were read from a single sample in a study of blood T cells in healthy people across ages. TCRdb re-derived calls from the 5' RACE reads in MiXCR, one entry per CDR3 protein. The sample carries fewer than 1,000,000 distinct CDR3 sequences, 40% to 50% recorded once. Input material: blood. The receptors were sampled from a man aged 60 to 69 in good health. CDR3s include the opening cysteine and the closing phenylalanine or tryptophan. Each record gives: clone size, V gene, D gene, J gene, CDR3 protein, CDR3 DNA. The D gene is left open where the match is weak. Rows give clone size only sometimes, using once, few, many, or a class for an expanded clone.

clone size: few; V gene: TRBV14; D gene: NA; J gene: TRBJ2-1; CDR3 protein: CASSQEISAGSYNEQFF; CDR3 DNA: TGTGCCAGCAGCCAAGAAATCTCAGCTGGGTCCTACAATGAGCAGTTCTTC
clone size: few; V gene: TRBV12-5; D gene: NA; J gene: TRBJ2-1; CDR3 protein: CASGGLTQGAQFF; CDR3 DNA: TGTGCTAGTGGTGGACTCACGCAGGGTGCGCAGTTCTTC
clone size: few; V gene: TRBV4-1; D gene: NA; J gene: TRBJ2-3; CDR3 protein: CASSQFTDTQYF; CDR3 DNA: TGCGCCAGCAGCCAATTCACAGATACGCAGTATTTT
clone size: few; V gene: TRBV6-6; D gene: NA; J gene: TRBJ2-3; CDR3 protein: CASSQGGKSDTQYF; CDR3 DNA: TGTGCCAGCAGTCAAGGGGGGAAGTCAGATACGCAGTATTTT
clone size: many; V gene: TRBV6-5; D gene: TRBD2; J gene: TRBJ2-7; CDR3 protein: CASSYAGGIYEQYF; CDR3 DNA: TGTGCCAGCAGTTACGCGGGGGGGATCTACGAGCAGTACTTC
clone size: NA; V gene: TRBV5-1; D gene: NA; J gene: TRBJ2-1; CDR3 protein: CASSLGSLYNEQFF; CDR3 DNA: TGCGCCAGCAGCTTGGGTAGCCTTTACAATGAGCAGTTCTTC
clone size: NA; V gene: TRBV12-5; D gene: TRBD2; J gene: TRBJ2-1; CDR3 protein: CASGLKSSGNEQFF; CDR3 DNA: TGTGCTAGTGGTTTGAAGTCTAGCGGCAATGAGCAGTTCTTC
clone size: once; V gene: TRBV18; D gene: NA; J gene: TRBJ1-1; CDR3 protein: CASAPLNTEAFF; CDR3 DNA: TGTGCCAGCGCACCACTTAACACTGAAGCTTTCTTT
clone size: NA; V gene: TRBV7-2; D gene: TRBD2; J gene: TRBJ2-5; CDR3 protein: CASSPEAGSPWEQYF; CDR3 DNA: TGTGCCAGCAGCCCCGAAGCGGGGTCCCCTTGGGAGCAGTACTTC
clone size: NA; V gene: TRBV24-1; D gene: TRBD1; J gene: TRBJ2-2; CDR3 protein: CATSDGDRVDGELFF; CDR3 DNA: TGTGCCACCAGTGATGGGGACAGGGTAGACGGGGAGCTGTTTTTT